This entry is about one T cell receptor (beta chain). Antigen: not known. Germline values: CDR1 LGHDT, CDR2 YNNKEL (reference sequence). The germline V and J ends were trimmed by 4 bases and 7 bases, with 8 bases remaining between them. The CDR3 consists of 13 residues. The sample comes from a study of T cell responses to AZD1222 COVID-19 vaccine. About the research overall: Whether given at about 4 or about 12 weeks, second doses were pooled.

Method: immunoSEQ multiplex PCR; TCRdb's copy keeps in-frame clones and lacks some. The sample has about 83,000 clones, more than 70% seen once. Findings of the study overall: Only a handful of AZD1222 recipients, several in all, had baseline seropositivity. Spike-spanning, vaccine-associated CD4 TCRs were dominant at 160-218 and 743-854. Donors, mostly white British, included more females; clonal diversity was possibly underestimated.

This clonotype was sampled from an adult in good health. The V and J genes are TRBV3-1 (or the pseudogene TRBV3-2) and TRBJ1-6, with D unclear. The sample here was peripheral blood, taken on day 0 of AZD1222 vaccination. CDR3 region: CASSPTGNSPLHF. For the CDR3, the DNA is TGTGCCAGCAGCCCGACCGGGAATTCACCCCTCCACTTT.